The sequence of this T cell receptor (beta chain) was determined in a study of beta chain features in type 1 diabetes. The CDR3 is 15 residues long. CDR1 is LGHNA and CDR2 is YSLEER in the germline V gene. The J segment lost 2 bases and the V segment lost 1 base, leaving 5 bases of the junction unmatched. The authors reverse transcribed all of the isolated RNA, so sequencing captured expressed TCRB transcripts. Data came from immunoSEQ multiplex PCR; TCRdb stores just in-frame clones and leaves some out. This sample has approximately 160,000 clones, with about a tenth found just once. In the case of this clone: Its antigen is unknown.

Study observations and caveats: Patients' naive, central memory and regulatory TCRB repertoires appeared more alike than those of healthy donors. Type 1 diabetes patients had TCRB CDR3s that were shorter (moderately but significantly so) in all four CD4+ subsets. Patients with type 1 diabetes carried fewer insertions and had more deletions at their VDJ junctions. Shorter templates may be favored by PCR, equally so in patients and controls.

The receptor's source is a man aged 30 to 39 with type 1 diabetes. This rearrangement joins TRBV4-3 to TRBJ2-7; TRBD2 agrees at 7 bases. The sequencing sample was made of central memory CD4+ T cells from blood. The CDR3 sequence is CASSQGTSGAYEQYF. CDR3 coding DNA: TGCGCCAGCAGCCAAGGAACCAGCGGGGCCTACGAGCAGTACTTC.